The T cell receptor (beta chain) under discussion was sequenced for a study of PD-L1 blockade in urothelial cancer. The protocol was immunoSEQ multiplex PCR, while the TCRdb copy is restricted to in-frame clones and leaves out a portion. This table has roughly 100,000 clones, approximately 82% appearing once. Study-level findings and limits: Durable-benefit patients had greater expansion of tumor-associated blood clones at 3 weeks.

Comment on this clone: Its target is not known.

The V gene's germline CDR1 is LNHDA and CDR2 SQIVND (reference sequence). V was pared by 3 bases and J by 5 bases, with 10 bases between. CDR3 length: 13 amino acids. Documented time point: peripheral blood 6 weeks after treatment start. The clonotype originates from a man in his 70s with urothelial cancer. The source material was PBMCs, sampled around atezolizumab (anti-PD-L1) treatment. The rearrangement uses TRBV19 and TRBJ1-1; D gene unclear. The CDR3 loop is CASSMVSGTEAFF. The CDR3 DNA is TGTGCCAGTAGTATGGTGAGCGGAACTGAAGCTTTCTTT. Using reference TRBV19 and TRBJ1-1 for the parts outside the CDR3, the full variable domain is DGGITQSPKYLFRKEGQNVTLSCEQNLNHDAMYWYRQDPGQGLRLIYYSQIVNDFQKGDIAEGYSVSREKKESFPLTVTSAQKNPTAFYLCASSMVSGTEAFFGQGTRLTVV.